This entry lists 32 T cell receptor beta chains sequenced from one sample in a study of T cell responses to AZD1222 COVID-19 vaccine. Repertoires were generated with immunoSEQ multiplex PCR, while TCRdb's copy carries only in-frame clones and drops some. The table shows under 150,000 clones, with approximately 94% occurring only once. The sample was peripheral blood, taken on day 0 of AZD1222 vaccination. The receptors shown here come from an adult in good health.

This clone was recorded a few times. In nucleotides, the CDR3 is TGTGCCAGCAGTGATAATACCGGGAAAGGAGCTGAAGCTTTCTTT. Its protein product is CASSDNTGKGAEAFF. The genes are TRBV2 and TRBJ1-1; D is unclear. Trimming cost V 3 bases and J 6 bases, with 17 bases left between them. The CDR3 totals 15 residues. Germline CDR1 and CDR2: SNHLY and FYNNEI.

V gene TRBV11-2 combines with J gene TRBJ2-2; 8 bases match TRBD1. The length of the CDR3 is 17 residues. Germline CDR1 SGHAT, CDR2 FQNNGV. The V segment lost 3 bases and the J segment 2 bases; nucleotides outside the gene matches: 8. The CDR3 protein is CASSFPSPGGNTGELFF. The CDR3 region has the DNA TGTGCCAGCAGCTTTCCATCCCCAGGGGGCAACACCGGGGAGCTGTTTTTT.

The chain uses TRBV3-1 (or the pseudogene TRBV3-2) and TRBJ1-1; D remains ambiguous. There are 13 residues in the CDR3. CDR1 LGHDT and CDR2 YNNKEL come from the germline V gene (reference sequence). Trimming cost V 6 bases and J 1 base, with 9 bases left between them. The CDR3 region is CASRGRWNTEAFF. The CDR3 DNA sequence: TGTGCCAGCAGGGGGAGGTGGAACACTGAAGCTTTCTTT.

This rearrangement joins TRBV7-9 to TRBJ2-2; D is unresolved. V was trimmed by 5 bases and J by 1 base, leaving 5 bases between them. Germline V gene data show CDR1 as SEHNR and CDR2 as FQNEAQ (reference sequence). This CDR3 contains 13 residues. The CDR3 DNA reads TGTGCCAGCAGCATTAAGAACACCGGGGAGCTGTTTTTT. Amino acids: CASSIKNTGELFF.

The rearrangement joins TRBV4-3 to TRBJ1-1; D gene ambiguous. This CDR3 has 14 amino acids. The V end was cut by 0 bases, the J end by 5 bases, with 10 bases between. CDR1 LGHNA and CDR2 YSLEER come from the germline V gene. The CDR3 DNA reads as TGCGCCAGCAGCCAAGATCGGCAACATACTGAAGCTTTCTTT. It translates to CASSQDRQHTEAFF.

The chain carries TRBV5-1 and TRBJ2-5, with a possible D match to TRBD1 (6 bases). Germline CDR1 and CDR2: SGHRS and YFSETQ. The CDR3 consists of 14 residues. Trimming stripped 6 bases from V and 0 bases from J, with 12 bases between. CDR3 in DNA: TGCGCCAGCACCAGGGGCGCGTACCAAGAGACCCAGTACTTC. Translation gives CASTRGAYQETQYF.

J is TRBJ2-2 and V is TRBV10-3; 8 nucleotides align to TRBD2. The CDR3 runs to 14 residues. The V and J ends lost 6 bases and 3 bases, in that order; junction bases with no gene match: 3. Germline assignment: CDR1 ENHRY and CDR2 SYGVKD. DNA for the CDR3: TGTGCCATCAGGGGTAGCGGGGACACCGGGGAGCTGTTTTTT. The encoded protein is CAIRGSGDTGELFF.

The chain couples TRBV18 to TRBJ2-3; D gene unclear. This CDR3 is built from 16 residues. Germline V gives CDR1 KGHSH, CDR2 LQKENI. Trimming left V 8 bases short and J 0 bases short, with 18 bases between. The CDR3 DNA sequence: TGTGCCAGCGCCGACGGTCATTATACTAGCACAGATACGCAGTATTTT. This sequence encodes CASADGHYTSTDTQYF.

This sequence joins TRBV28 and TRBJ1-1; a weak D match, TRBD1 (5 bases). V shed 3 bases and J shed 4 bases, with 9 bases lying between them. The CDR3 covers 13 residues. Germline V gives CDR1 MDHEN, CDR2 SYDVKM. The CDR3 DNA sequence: TGTGCCAGCAGTTTGCCGGGACCCACTGAAGCTTTCTTT. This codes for CASSLPGPTEAFF.

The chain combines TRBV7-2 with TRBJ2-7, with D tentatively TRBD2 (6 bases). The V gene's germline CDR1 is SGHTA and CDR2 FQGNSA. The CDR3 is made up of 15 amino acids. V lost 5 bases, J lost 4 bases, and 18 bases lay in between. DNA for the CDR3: TGTGCCAGCAGCCCGACGGCGGGACGGAGGTACGAGCAGTACTTC. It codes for CASSPTAGRRYEQYF.

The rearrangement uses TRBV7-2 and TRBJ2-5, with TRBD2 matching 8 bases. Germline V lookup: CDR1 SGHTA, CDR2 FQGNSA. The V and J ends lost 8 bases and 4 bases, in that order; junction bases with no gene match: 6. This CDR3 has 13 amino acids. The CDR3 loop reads CASQRGRVETQYF. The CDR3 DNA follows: TGTGCCAGCCAGCGGGGGAGGGTAGAGACCCAGTACTTC.

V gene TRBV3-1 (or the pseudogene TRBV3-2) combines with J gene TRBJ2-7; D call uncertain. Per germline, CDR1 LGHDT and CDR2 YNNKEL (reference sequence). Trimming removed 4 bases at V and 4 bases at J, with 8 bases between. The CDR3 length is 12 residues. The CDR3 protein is CASSPGGYEQYF. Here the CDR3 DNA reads TGTGCCAGCAGCCCCGGTGGGTACGAGCAGTACTTC.

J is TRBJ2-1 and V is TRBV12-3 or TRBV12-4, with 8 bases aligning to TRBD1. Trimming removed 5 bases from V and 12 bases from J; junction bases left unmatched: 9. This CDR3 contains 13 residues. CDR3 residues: CASSADRGFGQFF. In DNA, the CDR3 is TGTGCCAGCAGTGCCGACAGGGGATTCGGGCAGTTCTTC.

The CDR3 spells CASSPRQSSYEQYF. CDR3 DNA sequence: TGTGCCAGCAGTCCAAGACAGAGCTCCTACGAGCAGTACTTC. This chain joins TRBV27 and TRBJ2-7, with D possibly TRBD1 on 5 matching bases. This CDR3 has 14 amino acids. V was clipped by 5 bases and J by 0 bases, with 11 bases between them. CDR1 is MNHEY and CDR2 is SMNVEV in the germline V gene (reference sequence).

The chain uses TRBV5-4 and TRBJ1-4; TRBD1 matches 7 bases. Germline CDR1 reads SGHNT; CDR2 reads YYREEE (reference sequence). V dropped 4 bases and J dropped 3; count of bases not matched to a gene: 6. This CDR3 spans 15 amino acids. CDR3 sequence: CASSQGGGSNEKLFF. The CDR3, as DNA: TGTGCCAGCAGCCAGGGGGGGGGTTCTAATGAAAAACTGTTTTTT.

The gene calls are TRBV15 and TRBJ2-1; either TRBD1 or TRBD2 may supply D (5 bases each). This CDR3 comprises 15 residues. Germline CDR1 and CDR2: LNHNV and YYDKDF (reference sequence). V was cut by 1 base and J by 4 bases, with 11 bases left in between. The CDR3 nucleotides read TGTGCCACCAGCAGAGGGGGGATGATTTACAATGAGCAGTTCTTC. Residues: CATSRGGMIYNEQFF.

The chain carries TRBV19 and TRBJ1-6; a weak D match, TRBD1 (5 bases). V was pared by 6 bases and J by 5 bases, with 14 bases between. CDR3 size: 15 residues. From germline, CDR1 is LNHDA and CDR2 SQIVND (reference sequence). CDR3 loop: CASSQTAGNNSPLHF. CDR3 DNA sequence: TGTGCCAGTAGCCAGACAGCGGGAAATAATTCACCCCTCCACTTT. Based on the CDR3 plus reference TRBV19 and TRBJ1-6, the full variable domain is DGGITQSPKYLFRKEGQNVTLSCEQNLNHDAMYWYRQDPGQGLRLIYYSQIVNDFQKGDIAEGYSVSREKKESFPLTVTSAQKNPTAFYLCASSQTAGNNSPLHFGNGTRLTVT.

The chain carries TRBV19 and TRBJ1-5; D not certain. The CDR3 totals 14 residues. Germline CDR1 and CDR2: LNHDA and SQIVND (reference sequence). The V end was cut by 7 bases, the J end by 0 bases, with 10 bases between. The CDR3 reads CASKRRDSNQPQHF. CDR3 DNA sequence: TGTGCCAGTAAACGGAGAGATAGCAATCAGCCCCAGCATTTT. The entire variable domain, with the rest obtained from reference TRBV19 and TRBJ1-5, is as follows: DGGITQSPKYLFRKEGQNVTLSCEQNLNHDAMYWYRQDPGQGLRLIYYSQIVNDFQKGDIAEGYSVSREKKESFPLTVTSAQKNPTAFYLCASKRRDSNQPQHFGDGTRLSIL.

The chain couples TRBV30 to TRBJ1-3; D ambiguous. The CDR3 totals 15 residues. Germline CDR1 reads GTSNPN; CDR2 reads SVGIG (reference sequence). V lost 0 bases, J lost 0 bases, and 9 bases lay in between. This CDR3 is CAWSVLGDSGNTIYF. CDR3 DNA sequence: TGTGCCTGGAGTGTACTTGGGGACTCTGGAAACACCATATATTTT. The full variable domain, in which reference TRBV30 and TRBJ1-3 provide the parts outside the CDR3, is SQTIHQWPATLVQPVGSPLSLECTVEGTSNPNLYWYRQAAGRGLQLLFYSVGIGQISSEVPQNLSASRPQDRQFILSSKKLLLSDSGFYLCAWSVLGDSGNTIYFGEGSWLTVV.

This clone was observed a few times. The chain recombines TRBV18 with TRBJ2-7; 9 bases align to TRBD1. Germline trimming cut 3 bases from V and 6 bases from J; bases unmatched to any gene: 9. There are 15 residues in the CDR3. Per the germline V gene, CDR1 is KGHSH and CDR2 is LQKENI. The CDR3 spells CASSPQGQGQGEQYF. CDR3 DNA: TGTGCCAGCTCACCCCAGGGACAGGGACAGGGCGAGCAGTACTTC.

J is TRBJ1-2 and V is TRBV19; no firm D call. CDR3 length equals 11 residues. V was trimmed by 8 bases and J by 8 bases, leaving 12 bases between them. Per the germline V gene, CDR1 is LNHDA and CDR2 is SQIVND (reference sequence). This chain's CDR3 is CASRFRWGYTF. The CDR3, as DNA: TGTGCCAGTCGTTTTAGGTGGGGCTACACCTTC.

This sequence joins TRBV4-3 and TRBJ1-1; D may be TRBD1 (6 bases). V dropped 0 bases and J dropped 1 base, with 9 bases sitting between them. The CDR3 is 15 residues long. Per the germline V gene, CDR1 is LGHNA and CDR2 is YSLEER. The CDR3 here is CASSQEGGWNTEAFF. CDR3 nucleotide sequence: TGCGCCAGCAGCCAAGAAGGGGGTTGGAACACTGAAGCTTTCTTT.

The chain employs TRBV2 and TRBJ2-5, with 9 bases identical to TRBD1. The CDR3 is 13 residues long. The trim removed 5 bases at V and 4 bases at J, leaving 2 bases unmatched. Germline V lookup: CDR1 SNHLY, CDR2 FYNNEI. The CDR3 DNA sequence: TGTGCCAGCAGTAGGGACAGGGTAGAGACCCAGTACTTC. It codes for CASSRDRVETQYF.

The CDR3 DNA follows: TGTGCCATCAGTGAGTCTGCTTACACTGAAGCTTTCTTT. Translated, it gives CAISESAYTEAFF. This chain joins TRBV10-3 and TRBJ1-1; no clear D gene. There are 13 residues in the CDR3. Germline CDR1 ENHRY, CDR2 SYGVKD. V shed 0 bases and J shed 3 bases, with 5 bases lying between them.

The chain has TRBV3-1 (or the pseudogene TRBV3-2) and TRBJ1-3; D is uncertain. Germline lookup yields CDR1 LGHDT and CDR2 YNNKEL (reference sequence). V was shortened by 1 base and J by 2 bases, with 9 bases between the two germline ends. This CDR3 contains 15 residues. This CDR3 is CASSQATGAGNTIYF. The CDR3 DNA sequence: TGTGCCAGCAGCCAAGCGACGGGTGCTGGAAACACCATATATTTT.

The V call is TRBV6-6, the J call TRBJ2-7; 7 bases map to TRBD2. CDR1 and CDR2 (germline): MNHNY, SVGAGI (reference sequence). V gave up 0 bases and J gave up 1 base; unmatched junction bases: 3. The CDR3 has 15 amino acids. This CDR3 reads CASSYSGRGSYEQYF. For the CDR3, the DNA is TGTGCCAGCAGTTACTCGGGGCGGGGGTCCTACGAGCAGTACTTC.

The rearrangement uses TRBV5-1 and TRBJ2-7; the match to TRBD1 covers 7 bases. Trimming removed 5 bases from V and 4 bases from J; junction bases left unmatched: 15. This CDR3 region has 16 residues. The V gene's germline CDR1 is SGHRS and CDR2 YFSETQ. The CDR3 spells CASRPVGQDIQYEQYF. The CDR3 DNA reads TGCGCCAGCAGACCCGTAGGACAGGATATACAGTACGAGCAGTACTTC.

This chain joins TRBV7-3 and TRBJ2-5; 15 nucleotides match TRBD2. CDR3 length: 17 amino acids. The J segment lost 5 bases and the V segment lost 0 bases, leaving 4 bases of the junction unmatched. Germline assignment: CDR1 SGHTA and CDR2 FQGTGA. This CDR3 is CASSLTGLAGGRETQYF. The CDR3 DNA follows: TGTGCCAGCAGCTTAACGGGACTAGCGGGAGGACGGGAGACCCAGTACTTC.

The CDR3 protein is CASSYGDGYTF. The CDR3 coding sequence is TGTGCCAGTAGTTATGGGGATGGCTACACCTTC. The gene calls are TRBV19 and TRBJ1-2; the D is unclear. V lost 5 bases, J lost 6 bases, and 7 bases lay in between. Looked up from germline, CDR1 is LNHDA and CDR2 is SQIVND (reference sequence). The CDR3 contains 11 residues. The full variable domain, with the rest looked up from reference TRBV19 and TRBJ1-2, is DGGITQSPKYLFRKEGQNVTLSCEQNLNHDAMYWYRQDPGQGLRLIYYSQIVNDFQKGDIAEGYSVSREKKESFPLTVTSAQKNPTAFYLCASSYGDGYTFGSGTRLTVV.

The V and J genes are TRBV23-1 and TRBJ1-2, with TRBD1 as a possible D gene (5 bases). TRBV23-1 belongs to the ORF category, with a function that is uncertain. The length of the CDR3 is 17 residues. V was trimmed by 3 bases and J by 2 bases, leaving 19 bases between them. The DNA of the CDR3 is TGCGCCAGCAGTCACTCCAGGGATTCATTAGACAACTATGGCTACACCTTC. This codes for CASSHSRDSLDNYGYTF.

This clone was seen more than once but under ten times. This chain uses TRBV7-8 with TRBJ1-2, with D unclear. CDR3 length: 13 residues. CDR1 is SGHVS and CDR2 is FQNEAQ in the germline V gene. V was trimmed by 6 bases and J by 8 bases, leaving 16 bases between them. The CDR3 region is CASRPGPKDGYTF. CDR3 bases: TGTGCCAGCAGACCTGGACCTAAGGACGGCTACACCTTC. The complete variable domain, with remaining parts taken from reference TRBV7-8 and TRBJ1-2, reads GAGVSQSPRYKVAKRGQDVALRCDPISGHVSLFWYQQALGQGPEFLTYFQNEAQLDKSGLPSDRFFAERPEGSVSTLKIQRTQQEDSAVYLCASRPGPKDGYTFGSGTRLTVV.

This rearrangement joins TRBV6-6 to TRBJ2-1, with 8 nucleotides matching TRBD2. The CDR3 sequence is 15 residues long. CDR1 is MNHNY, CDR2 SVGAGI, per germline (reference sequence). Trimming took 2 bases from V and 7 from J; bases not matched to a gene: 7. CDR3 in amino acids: CASSYGSGGNNEQFF. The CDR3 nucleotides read TGTGCCAGCAGTTACGGATCGGGGGGGAATAATGAGCAGTTCTTC.